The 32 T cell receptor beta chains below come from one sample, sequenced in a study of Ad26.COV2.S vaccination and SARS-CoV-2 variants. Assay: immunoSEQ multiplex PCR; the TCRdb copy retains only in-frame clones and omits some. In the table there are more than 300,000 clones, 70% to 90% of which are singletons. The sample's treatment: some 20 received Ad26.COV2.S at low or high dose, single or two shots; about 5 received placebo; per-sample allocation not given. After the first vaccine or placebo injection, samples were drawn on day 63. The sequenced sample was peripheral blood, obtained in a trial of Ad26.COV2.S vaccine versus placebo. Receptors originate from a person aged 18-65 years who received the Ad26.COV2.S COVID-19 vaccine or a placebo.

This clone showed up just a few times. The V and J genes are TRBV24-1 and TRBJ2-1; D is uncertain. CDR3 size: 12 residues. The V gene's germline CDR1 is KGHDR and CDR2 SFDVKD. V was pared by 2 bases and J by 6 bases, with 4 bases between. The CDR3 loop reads CATSDYLNEQFF. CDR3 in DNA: TGTGCCACCAGTGATTACCTCAATGAGCAGTTCTTC.

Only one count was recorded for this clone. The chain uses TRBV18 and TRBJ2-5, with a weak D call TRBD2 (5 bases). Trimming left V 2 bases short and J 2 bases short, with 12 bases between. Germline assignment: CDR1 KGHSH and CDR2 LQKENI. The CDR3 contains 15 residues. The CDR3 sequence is CASSPLRERQETQYF. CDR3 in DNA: TGTGCCAGCTCACCATTGAGGGAAAGACAAGAGACCCAGTACTTC.

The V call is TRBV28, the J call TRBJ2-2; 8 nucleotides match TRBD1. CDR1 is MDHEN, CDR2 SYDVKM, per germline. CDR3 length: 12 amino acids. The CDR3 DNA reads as TGTGGTACAGGGGGACCTCCCGGGGAGCTGTTTTTT. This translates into CGTGGPPGELFF.

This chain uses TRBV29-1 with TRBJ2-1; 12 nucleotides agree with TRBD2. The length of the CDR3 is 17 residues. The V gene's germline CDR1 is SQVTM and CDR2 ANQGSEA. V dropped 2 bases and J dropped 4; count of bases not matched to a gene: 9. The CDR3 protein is CSVELAGGFYDYNEQFF. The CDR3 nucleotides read TGCAGCGTTGAACTAGCGGGGGGGTTCTATGATTACAATGAGCAGTTCTTC.

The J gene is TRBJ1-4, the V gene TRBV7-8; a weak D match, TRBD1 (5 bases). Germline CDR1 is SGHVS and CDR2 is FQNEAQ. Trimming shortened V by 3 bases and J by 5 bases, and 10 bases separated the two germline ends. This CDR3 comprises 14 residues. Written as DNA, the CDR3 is TGTGCCAGCAGCTTCAGGGACCTCAATGAAAAACTGTTTTTT. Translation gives CASSFRDLNEKLFF.

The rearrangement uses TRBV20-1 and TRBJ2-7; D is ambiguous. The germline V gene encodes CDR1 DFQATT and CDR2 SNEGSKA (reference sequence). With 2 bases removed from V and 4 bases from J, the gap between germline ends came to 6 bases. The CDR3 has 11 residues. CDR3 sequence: CSARPSYEQYF. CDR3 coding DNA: TGCAGTGCTAGACCCTCGTACGAGCAGTACTTC.

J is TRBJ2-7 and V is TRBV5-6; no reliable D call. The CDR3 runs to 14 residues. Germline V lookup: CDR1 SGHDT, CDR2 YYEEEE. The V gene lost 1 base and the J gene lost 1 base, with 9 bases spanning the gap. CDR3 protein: CASSLRAGSYEQYF. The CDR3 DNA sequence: TGTGCCAGCAGCTTGAGGGCCGGATCCTACGAGCAGTACTTC. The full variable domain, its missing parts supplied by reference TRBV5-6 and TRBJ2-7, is DAGVTQSPTHLIKTRGQQVTLRCSPKSGHDTVSWYQQALGQGPQFIFQYYEEEERQRGNFPDRFSGHQFPNYSSELNVNALLLGDSALYLCASSLRAGSYEQYFGPGTRLTVT.

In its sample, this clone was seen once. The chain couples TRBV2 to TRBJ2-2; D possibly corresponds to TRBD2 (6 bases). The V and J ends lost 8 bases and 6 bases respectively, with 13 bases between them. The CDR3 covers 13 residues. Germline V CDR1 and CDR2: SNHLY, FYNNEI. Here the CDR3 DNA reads TGTGCCAGCCGCGGGGAGGTTGCCGGGGAGCTGTTTTTT. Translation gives CASRGEVAGELFF.

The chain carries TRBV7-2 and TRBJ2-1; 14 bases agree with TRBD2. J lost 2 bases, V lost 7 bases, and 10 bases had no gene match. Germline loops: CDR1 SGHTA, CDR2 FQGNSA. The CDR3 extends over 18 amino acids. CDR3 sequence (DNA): TGTGCCAGCACCGGCGGGGGACTAGCGGGGGTAACCTACAATGAGCAGTTCTTC. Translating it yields CASTGGGLAGVTYNEQFF.

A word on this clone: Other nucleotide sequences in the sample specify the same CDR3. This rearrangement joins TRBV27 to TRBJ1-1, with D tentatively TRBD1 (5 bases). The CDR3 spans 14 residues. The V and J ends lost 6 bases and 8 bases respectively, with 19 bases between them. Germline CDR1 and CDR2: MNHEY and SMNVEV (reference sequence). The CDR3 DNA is TGTGCCAGCAGCCTTACAGGTGGCGGGACGGAAGCTTTCTTT. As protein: CASSLTGGGTEAFF.

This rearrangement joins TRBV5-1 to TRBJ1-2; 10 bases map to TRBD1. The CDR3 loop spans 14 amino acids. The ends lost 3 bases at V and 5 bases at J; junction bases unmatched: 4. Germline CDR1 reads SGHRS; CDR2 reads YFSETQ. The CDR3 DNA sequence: TGCGCCAGCAGCTCGGGACAGGGGCTTTATGGCTACACCTTC. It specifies CASSSGQGLYGYTF.

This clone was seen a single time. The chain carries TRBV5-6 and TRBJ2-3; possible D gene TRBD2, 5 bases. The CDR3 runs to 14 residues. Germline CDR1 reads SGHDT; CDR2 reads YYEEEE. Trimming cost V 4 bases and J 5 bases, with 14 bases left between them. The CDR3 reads CASSVTRQIDTQYF. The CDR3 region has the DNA TGTGCCAGCAGCGTAACTAGGCAGATAGATACGCAGTATTTT. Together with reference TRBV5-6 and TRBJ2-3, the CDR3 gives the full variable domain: DAGVTQSPTHLIKTRGQQVTLRCSPKSGHDTVSWYQQALGQGPQFIFQYYEEEERQRGNFPDRFSGHQFPNYSSELNVNALLLGDSALYLCASSVTRQIDTQYFGPGTRLTVL.

In DNA form, the CDR3 reads TGTGCCAGCAGCGGCAGGGGGCGAGAGGCGGGATGGTACGAGCAGTACTTC. This codes for CASSGRGREAGWYEQYF. The V call is TRBV7-9, the J call TRBJ2-7; 8 positions agree with TRBD1. V lost 5 bases and J lost 4; bases outside the gene matches: 16. The CDR3 has 17 residues. CDR1 and CDR2 from the germline V gene are SEHNR and FQNEAQ (reference sequence).

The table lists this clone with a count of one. The CDR3, as DNA: TGTGCCAGCAGGAGAGCGGGGGGGCCAGACAATGAGCAGTTCTTC. Its protein product is CASRRAGGPDNEQFF. The rearrangement uses TRBV7-9 and TRBJ2-1, with TRBD2 matching over 10 bases. Germline-derived CDR1 and CDR2 are SEHNR and FQNEAQ (reference sequence). V dropped 6 bases and J dropped 5; count of bases not matched to a gene: 7. This CDR3 is built from 15 residues.

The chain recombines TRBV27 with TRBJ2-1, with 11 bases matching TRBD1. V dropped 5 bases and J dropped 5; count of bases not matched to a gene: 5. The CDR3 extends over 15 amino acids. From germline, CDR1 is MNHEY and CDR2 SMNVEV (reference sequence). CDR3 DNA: TGTGCCAGCAGTCCCGGGACAGGGGGTGACAATGAGCAGTTCTTC. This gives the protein CASSPGTGGDNEQFF.

CDR3 region: CASSFNQYPGGTGSGANVLTF. In DNA form, the CDR3 reads TGTGCCAGCAGCTTTAATCAGTACCCCGGCGGGACAGGTTCTGGGGCCAACGTCCTGACTTTC. V and J are TRBV7-8 and TRBJ2-6, with TRBD1 matching over 8 bases. This CDR3 spans 21 amino acids. Germline assignment: CDR1 SGHVS and CDR2 FQNEAQ. V shed 3 bases, J shed 1 base, and the junction held 17 bases outside the gene matches.

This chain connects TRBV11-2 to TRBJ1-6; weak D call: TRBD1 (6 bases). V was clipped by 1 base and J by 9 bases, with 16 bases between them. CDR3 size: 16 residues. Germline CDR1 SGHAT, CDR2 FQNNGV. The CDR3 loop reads CASSLVGQTGSSPLHF. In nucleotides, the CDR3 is TGTGCCAGCAGCTTAGTAGGCCAAACAGGGTCTTCACCCCTCCACTTT.

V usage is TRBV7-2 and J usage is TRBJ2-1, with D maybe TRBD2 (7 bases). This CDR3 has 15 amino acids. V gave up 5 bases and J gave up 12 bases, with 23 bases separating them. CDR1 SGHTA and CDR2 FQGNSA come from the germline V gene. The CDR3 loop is CASSPLGGAPSGQFF. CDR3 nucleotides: TGTGCCAGCAGCCCTTTAGGGGGGGCCCCGAGTGGGCAGTTCTTC.

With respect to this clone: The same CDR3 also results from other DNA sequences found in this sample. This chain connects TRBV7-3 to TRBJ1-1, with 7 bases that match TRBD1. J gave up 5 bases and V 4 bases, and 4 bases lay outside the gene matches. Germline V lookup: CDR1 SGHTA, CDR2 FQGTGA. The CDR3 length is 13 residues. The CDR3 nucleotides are TGTGCCAGCAGCTCCAGGGGGTTGACTGAAGCTTTCTTT. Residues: CASSSRGLTEAFF. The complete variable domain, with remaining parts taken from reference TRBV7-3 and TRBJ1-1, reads GAGVSQTPSNKVTEKGKYVELRCDPISGHTALYWYRQSLGQGPEFLIYFQGTGAADDSGLPNDRFFAVRPEGSVSTLKIQRTERGDSAVYLCASSSRGLTEAFFGQGTRLTVV.

The CDR3 loop reads CASSQAGTASGNTIYF. The CDR3 DNA reads as TGTGCCAGCAGCCAAGCTGGCACAGCCTCTGGAAACACCATATATTTT. The V gene is TRBV4-2, the J gene TRBJ1-3; D not resolved. The CDR3 loop spans 16 amino acids. Germline-derived CDR1 and CDR2 are LGHNA and YNFKEQ. V was clipped by 1 base and J by 0 bases, with 10 bases between them.

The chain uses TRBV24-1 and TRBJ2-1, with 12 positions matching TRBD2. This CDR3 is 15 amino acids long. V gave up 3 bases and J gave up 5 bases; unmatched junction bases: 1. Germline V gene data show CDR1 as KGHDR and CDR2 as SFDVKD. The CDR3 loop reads CATSDTSGGNNEQFF. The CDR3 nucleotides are TGTGCCACCAGTGATACTAGCGGGGGGAACAATGAGCAGTTCTTC.

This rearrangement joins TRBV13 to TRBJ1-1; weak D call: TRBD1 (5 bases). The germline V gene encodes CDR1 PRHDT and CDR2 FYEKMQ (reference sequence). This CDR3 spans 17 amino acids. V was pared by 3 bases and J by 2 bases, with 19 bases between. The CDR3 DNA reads TGTGCCAGCAGCTTGACCGGGACGATGTGGGGTAACACTGAAGCTTTCTTT. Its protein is CASSLTGTMWGNTEAFF. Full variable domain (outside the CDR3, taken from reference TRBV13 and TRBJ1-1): AAGVIQSPRHLIKEKRETATLKCYPIPRHDTVYWYQQGPGQDPQFLISFYEKMQSDKGSIPDRFSAQQFSDYHSELNMSSLELGDSALYFCASSLTGTMWGNTEAFFGQGTRLTVV.

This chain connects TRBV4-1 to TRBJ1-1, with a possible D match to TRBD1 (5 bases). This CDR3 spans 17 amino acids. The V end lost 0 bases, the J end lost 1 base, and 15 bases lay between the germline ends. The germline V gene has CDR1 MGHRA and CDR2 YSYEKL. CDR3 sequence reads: CASSQEGEGRQNTEAFF. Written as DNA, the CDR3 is TGCGCCAGCAGCCAAGAGGGCGAGGGGCGGCAGAACACTGAAGCTTTCTTT.

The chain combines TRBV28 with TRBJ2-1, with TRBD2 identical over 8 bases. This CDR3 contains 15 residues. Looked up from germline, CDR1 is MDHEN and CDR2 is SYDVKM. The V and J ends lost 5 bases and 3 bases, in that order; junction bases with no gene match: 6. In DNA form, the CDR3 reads TGTGCCAGCAGTCCCCCCGGGGGGGGCTACAATGAGCAGTTCTTC. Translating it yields CASSPPGGGYNEQFF.

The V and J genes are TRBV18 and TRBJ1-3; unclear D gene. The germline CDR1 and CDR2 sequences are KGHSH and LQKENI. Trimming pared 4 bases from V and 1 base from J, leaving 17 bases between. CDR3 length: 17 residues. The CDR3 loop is CASSLERLLISGNTIYF. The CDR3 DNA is TGTGCCAGCTCACTGGAGAGACTTCTAATTTCTGGAAACACCATATATTTT.

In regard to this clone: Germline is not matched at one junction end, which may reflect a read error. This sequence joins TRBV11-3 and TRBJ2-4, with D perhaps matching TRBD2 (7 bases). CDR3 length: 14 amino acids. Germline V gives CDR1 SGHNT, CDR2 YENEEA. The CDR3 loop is CASSLVAGANIQYF. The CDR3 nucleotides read TGTGCCAGCAGTTTAGTTGCGGGGGCGAACATTCAGTACTTC.

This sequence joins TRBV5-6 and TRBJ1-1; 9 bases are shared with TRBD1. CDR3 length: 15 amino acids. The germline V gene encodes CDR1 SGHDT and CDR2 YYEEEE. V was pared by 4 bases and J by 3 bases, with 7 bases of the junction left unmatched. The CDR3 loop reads CASSASTGGYTEAFF. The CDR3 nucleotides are TGTGCCAGCAGCGCTTCGACAGGGGGGTACACTGAAGCTTTCTTT.

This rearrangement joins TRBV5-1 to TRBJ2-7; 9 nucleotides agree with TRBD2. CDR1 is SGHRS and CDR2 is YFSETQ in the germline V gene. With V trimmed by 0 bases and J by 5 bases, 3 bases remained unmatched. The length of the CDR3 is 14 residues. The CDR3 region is CASSLVSGGNEQYF. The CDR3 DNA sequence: TGCGCCAGCAGCTTGGTGAGCGGGGGGAACGAGCAGTACTTC.

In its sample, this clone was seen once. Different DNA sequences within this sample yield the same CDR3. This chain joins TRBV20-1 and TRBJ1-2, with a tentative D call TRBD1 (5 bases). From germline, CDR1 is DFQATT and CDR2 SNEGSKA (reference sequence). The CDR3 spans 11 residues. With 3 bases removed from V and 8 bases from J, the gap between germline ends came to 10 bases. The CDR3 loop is CSASGGYGYTF. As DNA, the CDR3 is TGCAGTGCTAGTGGGGGTTACGGCTACACCTTC.

CDR3 nucleotide sequence: TGCAGCGTTGAAGAATCGCCACAAACTGAAGCTTTCTTT. This sequence encodes CSVEESPQTEAFF. The chain recombines TRBV29-1 with TRBJ1-1; no definite D call. This CDR3 contains 13 residues. Trimming took off 0 bases at V and 5 bases at J, with 10 bases between the two ends. Germline CDR1 reads SQVTM; CDR2 reads ANQGSEA.

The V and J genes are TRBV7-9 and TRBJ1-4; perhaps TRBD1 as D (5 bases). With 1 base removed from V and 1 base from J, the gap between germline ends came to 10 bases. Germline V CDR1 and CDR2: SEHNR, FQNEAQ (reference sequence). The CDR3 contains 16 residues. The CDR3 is CASSLGQGLTNEKLFF. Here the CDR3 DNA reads TGTGCCAGCAGCTTAGGCCAGGGCTTAACTAATGAAAAACTGTTTTTT.

CDR3 coding DNA: TGCAGCGTTGGGGGACAGGCGAACACCGGGGAGCTGTTTTTT. Protein sequence: CSVGGQANTGELFF. The rearrangement links TRBV29-1 to TRBJ2-2; TRBD1 aligns across 8 bases. The germline V gene has CDR1 SQVTM and CDR2 ANQGSEA. The CDR3 totals 14 residues. V was pared by 4 bases and J by 0 bases, with 1 base of the junction left unmatched.